A selection of T cell receptor beta chains follows, all from one sample in a study of cytomegalovirus exposure and HLA in healthy donors. Here immunoSEQ multiplex PCR was the method, and the copy in TCRdb shows in-frame clones only, minus some. Of some 140,000 clones detected, 75% to 85% appear once; the ten largest clones hold 1.8%. The sample comprised PBMCs. The receptors were sampled from a female donor in good health and CMV-seropositive. Each CDR3 is given with its conserved first and last residue. A D gene is named only where the DNA matches it firmly. Not all rows give a size; the values are once, few, many and, for expanded clones, a class.

d_gene | abundance | j_gene | v_gene | CDR3aa | CDR3nt
. | . | TRBJ1-6 | TRBV6-6 | CASSLNSQERLHF | TGTGCCAGCAGCCTTAATTCACAGGAACGCCTCCACTTT
. | few | TRBJ2-1 | TRBV12-2 | CASRLVREGLEQFF | TGTGCAAGTCGCTTAGTGCGGGAGGGCCTCGAGCAGTTCTTC
TRBD2 | . | TRBJ2-1 | TRBV6-1 | CASSGTSGRTTEQFF | TGTGCCAGCAGCGGGACTAGCGGGAGAACCACTGAGCAGTTCTTC
. | . | TRBJ2-7 | TRBV29-1 | CSTRDTYEQYF | TGCAGCACCCGGGATACCTACGAGCAGTACTTC
TRBD2 | . | TRBJ2-3 | TRBV30 | CAWSVGLAGGTDTQYF | TGTGCCTGGAGTGTAGGACTAGCGGGAGGAACAGATACGCAGTATTTT
TRBD1 | few | TRBJ1-2 | TRBV4-1 | CASSQDTGGTYGYTF | TGCGCCAGCAGCCAAGACACAGGGGGAACTTATGGCTACACCTTC
TRBD1 | . | TRBJ2-7 | TRBV5-4 | CASSPGTGGSYEQYF | TGTGCCAGCAGCCCCGGGACAGGGGGATCCTACGAGCAGTACTTC
. | . | TRBJ1-2 | TRBV5-6 | CASSLGSWGETNYGYTF | TGTGCCAGCAGCTTGGGTTCTTGGGGCGAAACTAACTATGGCTACACCTTC
TRBD1 | . | TRBJ2-7 | TRBV6-6 | CASSGTGWVGEQYF | TGTGCCAGCAGCGGGACAGGTTGGGTGGGCGAGCAGTACTTC
. | few | TRBJ2-7 | TRBV14 | CASSQDMSAGRSEQYF | TGTGCCAGCAGCCAAGATATGTCGGCAGGGAGGAGTGAGCAGTACTTC
TRBD1 | few | TRBJ2-7 | TRBV23-1 | CASSSWGTGRNEQYF | TGCGCCAGCAGTTCTTGGGGGACAGGGAGGAACGAGCAGTACTTC
TRBD1 | . | TRBJ1-1 | TRBV9 | CASSPGQANTEAFF | TGTGCCAGCAGCCCCGGACAGGCAAACACTGAAGCTTTCTTT
. | . | TRBJ1-1 | TRBV7-2 | CASSSTGTTNTEAFF | TGTGCCAGCAGCTCTACAGGGACAACGAACACTGAAGCTTTCTTT
. | few | TRBJ2-5 | TRBV4-1 | CASSHYGLQETQYF | TGCGCCAGCAGCCACTACGGACTTCAAGAGACCCAGTACTTC
TRBD1 | . | TRBJ2-3 | TRBV12-5 | CASGASGQSSTDTQYF | TGTGCTAGTGGTGCCTCGGGACAGTCGAGCACAGATACGCAGTATTTT
TRBD1 | . | TRBJ1-1 | TRBV2 | CASNQGAGTEAFF | TGTGCCAGCAATCAGGGGGCAGGGACTGAAGCTTTCTTT
TRBD1 | . | TRBJ2-1 | TRBV29-1 | CSANRGVFNEQFF | TGCAGCGCCAACAGGGGGGTCTTCAATGAGCAGTTCTTC
. | . | TRBJ2-7 | TRBV5-5 | CASSLHETYEQYF | TGTGCCAGCAGCTTGCATGAGACCTACGAGCAGTACTTC
TRBD2 | . | TRBJ2-7 | TRBV12-5 | CASGGGTSDIYEQYF | TGTGCTAGTGGTGGAGGGACTAGCGACATCTACGAGCAGTACTTC
TRBD1 | . | TRBJ1-1 | TRBV2 | CASSDRPGTGMNTEAFF | TGTGCCAGCAGTGACCGTCCCGGGACAGGTATGAACACTGAAGCTTTCTTT
TRBD1 | . | TRBJ1-2 | TRBV19 | CASSTGQGVRYGYTF | TGTGCCAGTAGTACTGGACAGGGGGTAAGGTATGGCTACACCTTC
. | . | TRBJ2-1 | TRBV5-4 | CASSLSGEQFF | TGTGCCAGCAGCTTGTCGGGTGAGCAGTTCTTC
TRBD1 | . | TRBJ1-6 | TRBV25-1 | CASNWGTGGNSPLHF | TGTGCCAGCAACTGGGGGACAGGGGGCAATTCACCCCTCCACTTT
TRBD1 | once | TRBJ2-5 | TRBV19 | CASSTTGRTETQYF | TGTGCCAGTAGTACGACAGGGCGCACAGAGACCCAGTACTTC
TRBD1 | . | TRBJ1-2 | TRBV28 | CALSGTGTAGNYGYTF | TGTGCCCTATCCGGGACAGGGACGGCGGGGAACTATGGCTACACCTTC
TRBD1 | . | TRBJ2-7 | TRBV7-9 | CASSSTGDEQYF | TGTGCCAGCAGCTCTACAGGGGACGAGCAGTACTTC
TRBD1 | . | TRBJ2-5 | TRBV25-1 | CASRDGQGSPETQYF | TGTGCCAGCAGGGATGGACAGGGGTCGCCAGAGACCCAGTACTTC
TRBD1 | . | TRBJ2-3 | TRBV6-1 | CASSARTGRTDTQYF | TGTGCCAGCAGTGCTAGGACAGGCCGCACAGATACGCAGTATTTT
TRBD2 | . | TRBJ2-3 | TRBV7-9 | CASSLLAGGSTDTQYF | TGTGCCAGCAGCTTACTAGCGGGAGGTAGCACAGATACGCAGTATTTT
TRBD2 | . | TRBJ2-2 | TRBV5-4 | CASSGLAGGVAGELFF | TGTGCCAGCAGCGGACTAGCGGGGGGGGTGGCCGGGGAGCTGTTTTTT
. | . | TRBJ1-2 | TRBV5-1 | CASSPSLSGSSYTF | TGCGCCAGCAGCCCGTCTCTTTCGGGTTCAAGCTACACCTTC
TRBD1 | . | TRBJ2-7 | TRBV2 | CASSDPGQPSYEQYF | TGTGCCAGCAGTGACCCGGGACAGCCCTCCTACGAGCAGTACTTC
. | . | TRBJ2-5 | TRBV6-1 | CASSVSGTQGETQYF | TGTGCCAGCAGTGTGAGTGGGACACAAGGGGAGACCCAGTACTTC
TRBD1 | . | TRBJ2-7 | TRBV5-1 | CASSSYSTGSITYEQYF | TGCGCCAGCAGCTCGTACTCGACAGGGTCGATTACCTACGAGCAGTACTTC
TRBD1 | . | TRBJ2-2 | TRBV7-8 | CASSLVRRRGLPNTGELFF | TGTGCCAGCAGCTTAGTTAGACGCAGGGGGCTGCCGAACACCGGGGAGCTGTTTTTT
TRBD1 | . | TRBJ2-7 | TRBV5-1 | CASSLLGDRGYEQYF | TGCGCCAGCAGCTTATTAGGGGACAGGGGCTACGAGCAGTACTTC
. | . | TRBJ1-1 | TRBV14 | CASSLFGTSLKNTEAFF | TGTGCCAGCAGCCTCTTCGGGACATCTCTGAAGAACACTGAAGCTTTCTTT
TRBD1 | . | TRBJ1-6 | TRBV25-1 | CASSDHPTGGRTPLHF | TGTGCCAGCAGTGATCACCCTACAGGGGGCAGGACACCCCTCCACTTT
TRBD1 | . | TRBJ2-1 | TRBV5-4 | CASSPRGYNEQFF | TGTGCCAGCAGCCCCAGGGGGTACAATGAGCAGTTCTTC
. | . | TRBJ2-2 | TRBV29-1 | CSVTLGGGATGELFF | TGCAGCGTCACTCTCGGTGGAGGGGCCACCGGGGAGCTGTTTTTT
. | . | TRBJ2-7 | TRBV29-1 | CSVDSENEQYF | TGCAGCGTTGATTCTGAGAATGAGCAGTACTTC
. | . | TRBJ2-7 | TRBV11-2 | CASSLALGSEQYF | TGTGCCAGCAGCTTAGCACTAGGATCCGAGCAGTACTTC
TRBD2 | . | TRBJ2-3 | TRBV9 | CASSPNLLAGTDTQYF | TGTGCCAGCAGCCCCAACCTACTAGCGGGAACAGATACGCAGTATTTT
TRBD2 | . | TRBJ2-5 | TRBV28 | CASSEGTSGGAWQTQYF | TGTGCCAGCAGTGAGGGGACTAGCGGGGGGGCCTGGCAGACCCAGTACTTC
TRBD2 | . | TRBJ2-7 | TRBV6-1 | CASNAAGGDEQYF | TGTGCCAGCAATGCGGCGGGGGGGGACGAGCAGTACTTC
. | . | TRBJ2-2 | TRBV7-3 | CASSDSIGVTGELFF | TGTGCCAGCAGCGACTCCATCGGGGTAACCGGGGAGCTGTTTTTT
. | once | TRBJ2-1 | TRBV7-2 | CASSPTFSRSSYNEQFF | TGTGCCAGCAGCCCTACCTTCTCACGGAGCTCCTACAATGAGCAGTTCTTC
TRBD1 | . | TRBJ1-6 | TRBV6-5 | CASRGTGGSPLHF | TGTGCCAGCAGGGGGACAGGGGGCTCACCCCTCCACTTT